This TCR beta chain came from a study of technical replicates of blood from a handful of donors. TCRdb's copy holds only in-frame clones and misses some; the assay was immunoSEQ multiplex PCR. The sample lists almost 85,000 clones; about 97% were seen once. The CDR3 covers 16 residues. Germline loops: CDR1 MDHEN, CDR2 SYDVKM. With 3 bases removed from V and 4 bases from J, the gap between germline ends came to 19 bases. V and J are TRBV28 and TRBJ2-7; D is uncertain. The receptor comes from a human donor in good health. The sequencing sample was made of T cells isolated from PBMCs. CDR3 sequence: CASSLNLRETFYEQYF. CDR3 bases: TGTGCCAGCAGTTTGAATCTTAGAGAAACTTTTTACGAGCAGTACTTC.